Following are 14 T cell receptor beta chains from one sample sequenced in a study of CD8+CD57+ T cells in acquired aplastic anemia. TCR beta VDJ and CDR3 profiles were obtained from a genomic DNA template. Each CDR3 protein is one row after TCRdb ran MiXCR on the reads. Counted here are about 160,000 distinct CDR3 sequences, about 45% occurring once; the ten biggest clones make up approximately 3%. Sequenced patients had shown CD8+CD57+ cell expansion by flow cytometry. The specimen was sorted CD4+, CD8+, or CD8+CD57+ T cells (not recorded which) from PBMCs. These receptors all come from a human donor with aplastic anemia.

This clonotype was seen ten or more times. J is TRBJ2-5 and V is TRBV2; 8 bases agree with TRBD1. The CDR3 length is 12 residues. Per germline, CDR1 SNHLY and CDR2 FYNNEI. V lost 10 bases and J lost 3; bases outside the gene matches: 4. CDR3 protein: CATQGVEETQYF. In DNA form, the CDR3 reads TGTGCCACACAGGGGGTAGAAGAGACCCAGTACTTC.

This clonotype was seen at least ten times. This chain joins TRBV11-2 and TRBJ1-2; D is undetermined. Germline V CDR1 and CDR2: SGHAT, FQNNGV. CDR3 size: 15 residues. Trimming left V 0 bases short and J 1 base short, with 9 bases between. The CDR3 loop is CASSLDSGFNYGYTF. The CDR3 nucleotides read TGTGCCAGCAGCTTAGATAGCGGGTTTAACTATGGCTACACCTTC.

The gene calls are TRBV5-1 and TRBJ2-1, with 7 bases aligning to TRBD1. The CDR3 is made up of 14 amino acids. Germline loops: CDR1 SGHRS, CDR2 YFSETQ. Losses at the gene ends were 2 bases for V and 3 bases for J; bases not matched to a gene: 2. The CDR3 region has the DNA TGCGCCAGCAGCTTCAGGGACAGCTACAATGAGCAGTTCTTC. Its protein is CASSFRDSYNEQFF.

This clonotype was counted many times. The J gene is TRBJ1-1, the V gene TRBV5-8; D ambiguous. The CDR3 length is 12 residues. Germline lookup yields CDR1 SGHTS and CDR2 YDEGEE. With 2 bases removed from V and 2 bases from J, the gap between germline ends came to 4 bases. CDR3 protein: CASSFSNTEAFF. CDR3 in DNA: TGTGCCAGCAGCTTTTCAAACACTGAAGCTTTCTTT.

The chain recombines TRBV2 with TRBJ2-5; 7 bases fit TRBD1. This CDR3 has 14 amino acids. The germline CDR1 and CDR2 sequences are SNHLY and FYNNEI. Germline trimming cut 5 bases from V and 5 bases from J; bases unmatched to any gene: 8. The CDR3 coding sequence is TGTGCCAGCAGTCCTAGGGGGCCCTGGGAGACCCAGTACTTC. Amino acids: CASSPRGPWETQYF.

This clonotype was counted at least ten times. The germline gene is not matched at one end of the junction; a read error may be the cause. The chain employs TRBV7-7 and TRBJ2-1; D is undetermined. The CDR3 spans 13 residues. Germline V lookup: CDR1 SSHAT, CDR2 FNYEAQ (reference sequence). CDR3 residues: CASSSQIGNEQFF. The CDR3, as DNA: TGTGCTAGCAGCTCGCAGATAGGCAATGAGCAGTTCTTC. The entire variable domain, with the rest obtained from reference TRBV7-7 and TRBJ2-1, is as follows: GAGVSQSPRYKVTKRGQDVTLRCDPISSHATLYWYQQALGQGPEFLTYFNYEAQPDKSGLPSDRFSAERPEGSISTLTIQRTEQRDSAMYRCASSSQIGNEQFFGPGTRLTVL.

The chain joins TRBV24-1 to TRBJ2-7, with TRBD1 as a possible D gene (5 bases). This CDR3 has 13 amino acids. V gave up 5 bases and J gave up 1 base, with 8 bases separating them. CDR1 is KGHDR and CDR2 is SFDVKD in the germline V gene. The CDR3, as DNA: TGTGCCACCAGTGGAGACAGATCCTACGAGCAGTACTTC. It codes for CATSGDRSYEQYF.

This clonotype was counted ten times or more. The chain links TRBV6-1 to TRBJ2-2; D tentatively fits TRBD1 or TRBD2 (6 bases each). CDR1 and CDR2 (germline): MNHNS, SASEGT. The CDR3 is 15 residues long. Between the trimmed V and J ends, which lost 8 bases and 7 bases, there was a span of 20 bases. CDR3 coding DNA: TGTGCCAGCTTATCCGGGACACTCGGGAGCGGGGAGCTGTTTTTT. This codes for CASLSGTLGSGELFF.

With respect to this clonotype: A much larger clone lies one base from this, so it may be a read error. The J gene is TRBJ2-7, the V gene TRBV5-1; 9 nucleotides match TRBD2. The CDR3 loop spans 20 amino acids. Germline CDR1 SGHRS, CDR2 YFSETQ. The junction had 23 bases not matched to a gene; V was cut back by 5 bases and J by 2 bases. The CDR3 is CASRLTTGTSRRIMTYEQYF. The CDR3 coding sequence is TGCGCCAGCAGACTCACTACCGGGACTAGCAGGAGGATCATGACCTACGAGCAGTACTTC.

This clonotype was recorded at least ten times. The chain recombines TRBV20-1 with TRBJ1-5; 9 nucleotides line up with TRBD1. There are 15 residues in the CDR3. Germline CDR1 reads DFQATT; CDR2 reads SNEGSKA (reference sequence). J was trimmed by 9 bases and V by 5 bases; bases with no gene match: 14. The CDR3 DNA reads TGCAGTGCTTCTAAGGCGGGACAGGGTGTTCGGCCCCAGCATTTT. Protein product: CSASKAGQGVRPQHF.

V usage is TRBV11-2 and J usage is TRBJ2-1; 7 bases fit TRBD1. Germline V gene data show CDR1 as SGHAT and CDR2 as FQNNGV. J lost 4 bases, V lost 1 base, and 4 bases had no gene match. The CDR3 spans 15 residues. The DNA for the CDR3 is TGTGCCAGCAGCTTAGGGACAGGACCTTACAATGAGCAGTTCTTC. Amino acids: CASSLGTGPYNEQFF.

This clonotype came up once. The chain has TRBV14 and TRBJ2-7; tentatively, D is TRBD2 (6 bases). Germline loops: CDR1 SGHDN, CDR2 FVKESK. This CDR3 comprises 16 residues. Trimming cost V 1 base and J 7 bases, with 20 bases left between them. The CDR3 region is CASSQAGGARGNEQYF. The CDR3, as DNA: TGTGCCAGCAGCCAAGCTGGCGGGGCAAGGGGCAATGAGCAGTACTTC. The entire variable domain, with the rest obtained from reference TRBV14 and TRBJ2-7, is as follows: EAGVTQFPSHSVIEKGQTVTLRCDPISGHDNLYWYRRVMGKEIKFLLHFVKESKQDESGMPNNRFLAERTGGTYSTLKVQPAELEDSGVYFCASSQAGGARGNEQYFGPGTRLTVT.

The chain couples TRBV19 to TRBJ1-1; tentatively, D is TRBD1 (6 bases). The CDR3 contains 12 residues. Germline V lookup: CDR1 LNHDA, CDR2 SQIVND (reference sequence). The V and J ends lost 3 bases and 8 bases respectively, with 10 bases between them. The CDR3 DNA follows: TGTGCCAGTAGTATTCACAGGGCGGAAGCTTTCTTT. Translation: CASSIHRAEAFF.

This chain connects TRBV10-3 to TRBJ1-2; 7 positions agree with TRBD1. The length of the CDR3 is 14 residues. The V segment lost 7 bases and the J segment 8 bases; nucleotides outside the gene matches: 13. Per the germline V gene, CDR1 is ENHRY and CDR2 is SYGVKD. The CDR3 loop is CAITRDRDPAGYTF. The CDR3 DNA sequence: TGTGCCATCACTCGAGACAGGGATCCAGCGGGCTACACCTTC.